These 5 T cell receptor beta chains share one sample of origin, sequenced in a study of shared clonotypes between healthy human individuals. Clones were sequenced by immunoSEQ multiplex PCR, and TCRdb holds only the in-frame ones, with some missing. The profile shows more than 80,000 clones, around two thirds of them singletons. Source material: memory CD8+ T cells sorted from blood. The subset was: CD45RO+ cells pooled with CCR7-negative TemRA cells. These receptor sequences come from a man under 40 in good health.

This clone has more than one count but fewer than ten. The genes are TRBV6-4 and TRBJ2-1; 7 positions agree with TRBD1. Per the germline V gene, CDR1 is MRHNA and CDR2 is SNTAGT. The CDR3 consists of 14 residues. J was trimmed by 7 bases and V by 6 bases; bases with no gene match: 9. The CDR3 region is CASSEGAATNEQFF. In DNA form, the CDR3 reads TGTGCCAGCAGCGAGGGGGCCGCAACGAATGAGCAGTTCTTC.

This clone was found many times. Other DNA sequences in this specimen translate into the identical CDR3. V gene TRBV7-9 combines with J gene TRBJ2-3; either TRBD1 or TRBD2 may supply D (5 bases each). Germline values: CDR1 SEHNR, CDR2 FQNEAQ (reference sequence). The V gene lost 5 bases and the J gene lost 6 bases, with 12 bases spanning the gap. CDR3 length equals 13 residues. Written as DNA, the CDR3 is TGTGCCAGCAGCGCGCAGGGCGGGGATACGCAGTATTTT. It codes for CASSAQGGDTQYF.

This clone has at least ten counts. The V call is TRBV5-1, the J call TRBJ2-1; 7 bases fit TRBD2. CDR3 size: 14 residues. Per germline, CDR1 SGHRS and CDR2 YFSETQ. V trimming: 1 base; J trimming: 4 bases; junction bases outside the gene matches: 2. For the CDR3, the DNA is TGCGCCAGCAGCTTGTCCGGGGGGTACAATGAGCAGTTCTTC. It is translated as CASSLSGGYNEQFF.

This rearrangement joins TRBV27 to TRBJ2-1; no reliable D call. From germline, CDR1 is MNHEY and CDR2 SMNVEV (reference sequence). With 2 bases removed from V and 6 bases from J, the gap between germline ends came to 2 bases. There are 11 residues in the CDR3. The CDR3 loop reads CASSLGNEQFF. The CDR3 DNA reads as TGTGCCAGCAGTTTAGGCAATGAGCAGTTCTTC.

This chain links TRBV6-8 with TRBJ1-3; D not certain. The CDR3 runs 16 residues. Germline CDR1 is MNHGY and CDR2 is SAAAGT. The V gene lost 4 bases and the J gene lost 4 bases, with 17 bases spanning the gap. CDR3 nucleotide sequence: TGTGCCAGCAGTTTTCTAATCGGGCCGCCAGGAAACACCATATATTTT. It specifies CASSFLIGPPGNTIYF.